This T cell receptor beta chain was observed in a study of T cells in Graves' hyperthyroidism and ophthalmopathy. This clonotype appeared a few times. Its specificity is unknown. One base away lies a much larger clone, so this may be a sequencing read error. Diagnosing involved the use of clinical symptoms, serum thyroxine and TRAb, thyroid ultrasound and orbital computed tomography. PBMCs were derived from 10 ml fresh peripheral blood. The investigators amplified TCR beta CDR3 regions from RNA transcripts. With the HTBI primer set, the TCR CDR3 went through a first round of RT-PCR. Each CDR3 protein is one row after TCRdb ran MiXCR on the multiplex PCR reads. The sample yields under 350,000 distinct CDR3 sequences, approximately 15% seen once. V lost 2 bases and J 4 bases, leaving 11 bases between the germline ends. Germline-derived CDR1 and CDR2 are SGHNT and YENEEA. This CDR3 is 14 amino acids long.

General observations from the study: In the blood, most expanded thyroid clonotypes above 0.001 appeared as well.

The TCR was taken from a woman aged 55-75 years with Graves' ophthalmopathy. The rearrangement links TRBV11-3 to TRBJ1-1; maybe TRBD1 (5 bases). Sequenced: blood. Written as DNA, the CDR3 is TGTGCCAGCAGCTTAAGGGGTATGAGCACTGAAGCTTTCTTT. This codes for CASSLRGMSTEAFF. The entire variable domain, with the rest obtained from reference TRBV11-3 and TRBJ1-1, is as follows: EAGVVQSPRYKIIEKKQPVAFWCNPISGHNTLYWYLQNLGQGPELLIRYENEEAVDDSQLPKDRFSAERLKGVDSTLKIQPAELGDSAVYLCASSLRGMSTEAFFGQGTRLTVV.